The 29 T cell receptor beta chains below come from one sample, sequenced in a study of T-cell memory formation after mild COVID-19 (dated by TCRdb to 2020 to 2022). Library construction relied on 5' RACE. Reads for this sample came from an Illumina NovaSeq 6000. TCRdb reprocessed the public reads (quality trimming at Q25 with fastp, clone calling with MiXCR) and kept in-frame beta chains. One record per CDR3 amino acid sequence lists the most common genes and DNA. The sample table lists roughly 180,000 distinct CDR3 sequences, about 18% of them with a count of one. The ten most abundant clones make up around 3.9% of the sample. The sample was PBMCs or a T cell subset sorted from them (not recorded which). The origin of the receptors is a man in his late teens or twenties who had mild COVID-19 (a few samples of this study predate the infection). The sample titles of this study are shuffled in the database, so cell type and time point are left out; the donor was told from shared clones.

This clonotype occurred a few times. The V call is TRBV21-1, the J call TRBJ2-5; the table names TRBD1, a call not compared with the DNA. TRBV21-1 is designated a pseudogene. The CDR3 has 16 residues. The CDR3 bases are TGTGCCAGCAGCATCATACGGGACAAGTACCAAGAGACCCAGTACTTC. This sequence encodes CASSIIRDKYQETQYF.

This clonotype turned up a few times. The chain joins TRBV4-1 to TRBJ2-4; no reliable D call. Trimming left V 0 bases short and J 4 bases short, with 7 bases between. The CDR3 consists of 14 residues. Per the germline V gene, CDR1 is MGHRA and CDR2 is YSYEKL. CDR3 residues: CASSQDLLKNIQYF. CDR3 sequence (DNA): TGCGCCAGCAGCCAAGATCTACTTAAAAACATTCAGTACTTC.

V is TRBV6-5 and J is TRBJ1-1, with 11 bases lining up with TRBD1. Germline values: CDR1 MNHEY, CDR2 SVGAGI. Trimming cost V 5 bases and J 6 bases; bases outside gene matches: 5. The CDR3 is made up of 14 amino acids. The CDR3 sequence is CASSDGQGAAEAFF. CDR3 nucleotides: TGTGCCAGCAGTGATGGACAGGGGGCGGCTGAAGCTTTCTTT.

This clonotype has only a few counts. The chain recombines TRBV6-5 with TRBJ1-1; 10 nucleotides agree with TRBD1. Germline V gene data show CDR1 as MNHEY and CDR2 as SVGAGI. CDR3 length: 14 residues. With 8 bases clipped from V and 3 bases from J, the junction kept 6 bases outside the gene matches. The CDR3 nucleotides read TGTGCCAGCGTGCCGGACAGGGGGGACACTGAAGCTTTCTTT. Translated, it gives CASVPDRGDTEAFF.

V is TRBV7-9 and J is TRBJ2-2; TRBD1 aligns across 7 bases. Unmatched junction bases numbered 4, after V lost 11 bases and J lost 4 bases. This CDR3 is 12 amino acids long. CDR1 SEHNR and CDR2 FQNEAQ come from the germline V gene (reference sequence). In nucleotides, the CDR3 is TGTGCCGGTGACAGGGCCACCGGGGAGCTGTTTTTT. Translating gives CAGDRATGELFF.

V is TRBV20-1 and J is TRBJ2-4, with D possibly being TRBD2 (6 bases). The CDR3 consists of 14 residues. Germline V lookup: CDR1 DFQATT, CDR2 SNEGSKA (reference sequence). V was clipped by 5 bases and J by 6 bases, with 17 bases between them. The CDR3 sequence is CSAGLRGVGNIQYF. CDR3 nucleotides: TGCAGTGCTGGGTTGCGGGGCGTCGGAAACATTCAGTACTTC.

This clonotype was seen a few times. The CDR3, as DNA: TGTGCCAGCAGCCCCTTTCGAGACTTTGGAGGCTACACCTTC. Protein: CASSPFRDFGGYTF. This chain connects TRBV12-3 or TRBV12-4 to TRBJ1-2; the D is unclear. The ends were cut back, 6 bases at V and 8 bases at J, with 19 bases in the middle. This CDR3 has 14 residues.

The genes are TRBV15 and TRBJ2-3, with 8 bases matching TRBD2. Germline CDR1 LNHNV, CDR2 YYDKDF (reference sequence). There are 16 residues in the CDR3. The ends lost 3 bases at V and 4 bases at J; junction bases unmatched: 9. CDR3 DNA: TGTGCCACCAGCAGGAAAGCGGGGGCTTCTGCAGATACGCAGTATTTT. This gives the protein CATSRKAGASADTQYF.

The rearrangement joins TRBV5-1 to TRBJ2-1; D gene ambiguous. Trimming took off 0 bases at V and 7 bases at J, with 11 bases between the two ends. Germline lookup yields CDR1 SGHRS and CDR2 YFSETQ. The CDR3 totals 14 residues. The chain's CDR3 is CASSLEAVTNEQFF. DNA for the CDR3: TGCGCCAGCAGCTTGGAGGCAGTGACGAATGAGCAGTTCTTC.

This sequence joins TRBV6-5 and TRBJ1-5, with no clear D. The CDR3 has 14 amino acids. Germline CDR1 reads MNHEY; CDR2 reads SVGAGI. V gave up 0 bases and J gave up 0 bases, with 3 bases separating them. CDR3 sequence (DNA): TGTGCCAGCAGTTACTCGAATAGCAATCAGCCCCAGCATTTT. It encodes CASSYSNSNQPQHF.

This clonotype has only a few counts. CDR3 protein: CASSLRSEWGETQYF. The CDR3 DNA reads as TGCGCCAGCAGCTTGAGATCGGAGTGGGGAGAGACCCAGTACTTC. V gene TRBV5-1 combines with J gene TRBJ2-5; D unclear. CDR1 is SGHRS, CDR2 YFSETQ, per germline. Deletions cut 1 base from V and 4 bases from J, with 14 bases between. The CDR3 has 15 amino acids. The variable domain in full, with the rest retrieved from reference TRBV5-1 and TRBJ2-5, is KAGVTQTPRYLIKTRGQQVTLSCSPISGHRSVSWYQQTPGQGLQFLFEYFSETQRNKGNFPGRFSGRQFSNSRSEMNVSTLELGDSALYLCASSLRSEWGETQYFGPGTRLLVL.

This clonotype has more than one count but fewer than ten. The chain recombines TRBV12-3 or TRBV12-4 with TRBJ2-3, with D possibly being TRBD2 (7 bases). The CDR3 extends over 17 amino acids. Trimming took off 5 bases at V and 0 bases at J, with 18 bases between the two ends. The CDR3, as DNA: TGTGCCAGCAGTCGAAGGGGGGGATCGTTCAGCACAGATACGCAGTATTTT. Encoded protein: CASSRRGGSFSTDTQYF.

This sequence joins TRBV27 and TRBJ2-3; possible D gene TRBD2, 5 bases. Germline V gene data show CDR1 as MNHEY and CDR2 as SMNVEV (reference sequence). The CDR3 has 13 residues. The ends were cut back, 2 bases at V and 8 bases at J, with 11 bases in the middle. CDR3 DNA sequence: TGTGCCAGCAGTTTAACCCGTGCGGGTACGCAGTATTTT. Its translation is CASSLTRAGTQYF.

The V gene is TRBV20-1, the J gene TRBJ2-3; 9 bases are shared with TRBD2. In germline, CDR1 is DFQATT, CDR2 SNEGSKA (reference sequence). V was clipped by 4 bases and J by 4 bases; unmatched bases: 9. This CDR3 is built from 15 residues. CDR3: CSATSVSGGADTQYF. In nucleotides, the CDR3 is TGCAGTGCTACGTCGGTTAGCGGGGGAGCAGATACGCAGTATTTT.

This clonotype was counted at least ten times. The chain has TRBV28 and TRBJ2-1; 9 bases line up with TRBD2. Trimming removed 5 bases from V and 5 bases from J; junction bases left unmatched: 10. CDR3 length: 16 residues. Per germline, CDR1 MDHEN and CDR2 SYDVKM. The CDR3: CASSLTGTSSNNEQFF. Written as DNA, the CDR3 is TGTGCCAGCAGTCTCACGGGGACTAGCAGTAACAATGAGCAGTTCTTC. Drawing the rest from reference TRBV28 and TRBJ2-1, the complete variable domain is DVKVTQSSRYLVKRTGEKVFLECVQDMDHENMFWYRQDPGLGLRLIYFSYDVKMKEKGDIPEGYSVSREKKERFSLILESASTNQTSMYLCASSLTGTSSNNEQFFGPGTRLTVL.

The table lists this clonotype with a few counts. The chain combines TRBV6-5 with TRBJ2-7; 7 bases are a match to TRBD1. Germline CDR1 reads MNHEY; CDR2 reads SVGAGI. CDR3 length equals 14 residues. V lost 2 bases and J lost 2; bases outside the gene matches: 3. CDR3 loop: CASSYRGPPYEQYF. CDR3 DNA sequence: TGTGCCAGCAGTTACAGGGGGCCCCCCTACGAGCAGTACTTC.

J is TRBJ1-1 and V is TRBV20-1; perhaps TRBD1 as D (5 bases). Germline CDR1 and CDR2: DFQATT and SNEGSKA (reference sequence). The CDR3 is 14 amino acids. The V gene lost 6 bases and the J gene lost 2 bases, with 16 bases spanning the gap. CDR3 nucleotides: TGCAGTGCCCTCTACTTCGGGGGAAACACTGAAGCTTTCTTT. Its protein product is CSALYFGGNTEAFF.

The chain carries TRBV5-1 and TRBJ2-5; D ambiguous. V was cut by 4 bases and J by 1 base, with 11 bases left in between. The CDR3 extends over 14 amino acids. Germline CDR1 reads SGHRS; CDR2 reads YFSETQ. For the CDR3, the DNA is TGCGCCAGCAGCCCACTGGCTACCCAAGAGACCCAGTACTTC. Its translation: CASSPLATQETQYF.

This chain joins TRBV15 and TRBJ1-3; D gene ambiguous. V dropped 0 bases and J dropped 0 bases, with 3 bases sitting between them. Germline CDR1 is LNHNV and CDR2 is YYDKDF (reference sequence). The CDR3 is made up of 14 amino acids. In DNA, the CDR3 is TGTGCCACCAGCAGAGATCGCTCTGGAAACACCATATATTTT. Protein: CATSRDRSGNTIYF.

The chain combines TRBV12-3 or TRBV12-4 with TRBJ1-1; TRBD1 aligns across 7 bases. Trimming removed 6 bases from V and 0 bases from J; junction bases left unmatched: 7. The length of the CDR3 is 15 residues. The CDR3 DNA reads as TGTGCCAGCAGAGTCCTGGGACAGATGAACACTGAAGCTTTCTTT. Translating gives CASRVLGQMNTEAFF.

The rearrangement links TRBV27 to TRBJ2-1; TRBD2 matches at 7 bases. The germline CDR1 and CDR2 sequences are MNHEY and SMNVEV (reference sequence). This CDR3 is 14 amino acids long. The J segment lost 10 bases and the V segment lost 5 bases, leaving 11 bases of the junction unmatched. As DNA, the CDR3 is TGTGCCAGCAGTCGCCCCGGGACTATCAACGAGCAGTTCTTC. It codes for CASSRPGTINEQFF.

This clonotype was found a few times. CDR3 amino acids: CASSFQATEAFF. For the CDR3, the DNA is TGTGCCAGCAGTTTCCAGGCCACTGAAGCTTTCTTT. The rearrangement uses TRBV12-3 or TRBV12-4 and TRBJ1-1; D not resolved. V gave up 3 bases and J gave up 4 bases, with 6 bases separating them. CDR3 length equals 12 residues.

This sequence joins TRBV4-3 and TRBJ1-2, with D unresolved. Germline CDR1 is LGHNA and CDR2 is YSLEER. The CDR3 is 14 amino acids. The germline V and J ends were trimmed by 0 bases and 3 bases, with 8 bases remaining between them. CDR3 protein: CASSQEAGYYGYTF. The CDR3 nucleotides read TGCGCCAGCAGCCAAGAAGCGGGGTACTATGGCTACACCTTC.

V usage is TRBV7-8 and J usage is TRBJ2-3; tentatively, D is TRBD1 or TRBD2 (6 bases each). Germline V gene sequence: CDR1 SGHVS, CDR2 FQNEAQ. This CDR3 is 13 amino acids long. V was clipped by 5 bases and J by 5 bases, with 11 bases between them. CDR3 nucleotides: TGTGCCAGCAGCAGGGGGGTAGGAGATACGCAGTATTTT. Amino acid sequence: CASSRGVGDTQYF. The full variable domain, its missing parts supplied by reference TRBV7-8 and TRBJ2-3, is GAGVSQSPRYKVAKRGQDVALRCDPISGHVSLFWYQQALGQGPEFLTYFQNEAQLDKSGLPSDRFFAERPEGSVSTLKIQRTQQEDSAVYLCASSRGVGDTQYFGPGTRLTVL.

This clonotype was found a few times. V usage is TRBV6-2 or TRBV6-3 and J usage is TRBJ1-1; maybe TRBD1 (6 bases). Germline-derived CDR1 and CDR2 are MNHEY and SVGEGT. The CDR3 length is 20 residues. Trimming took 6 bases from V and 0 from J, leaving 29 bases between them. This chain's CDR3 is CASRAQGSGRPDALNTEAFF. The CDR3, as DNA: TGTGCCAGCAGAGCTCAGGGGTCAGGCCGCCCAGATGCACTGAACACTGAAGCTTTCTTT.

As for this clonotype: A junction boundary mismatches the germline segment, possibly from a read error. The chain carries TRBV6-5 and TRBJ2-1, with D perhaps matching TRBD2 (6 bases). CDR3 length: 13 amino acids. The germline V gene encodes CDR1 MNHEY and CDR2 SVGAGI. The CDR3 DNA sequence: TGTGCCAGCAGTTTTTCCCCCGGGACTTCACCTTACTTC. Its protein is CASSFSPGTSPYF.

V usage is TRBV6-2 or TRBV6-3 and J usage is TRBJ2-7, with TRBD1 matching over 10 bases. The CDR3 contains 17 residues. The germline V gene has CDR1 MNHEY and CDR2 SVGEGT. The trim removed 5 bases at V and 0 bases at J, leaving 10 bases unmatched. The CDR3 coding sequence is TGTGCCAGCAGTCTCCGGGACAGGGGCCAAAGCTCCTACGAGCAGTACTTC. The encoded protein is CASSLRDRGQSSYEQYF.

This clonotype has a single count. V usage is TRBV4-2 and J usage is TRBJ1-6, with a weak D call TRBD1 (6 bases). Per the germline V gene, CDR1 is LGHNA and CDR2 is YNFKEQ. The CDR3 runs to 19 residues. V was trimmed by 0 bases and J by 0 bases, leaving 15 bases between them. DNA of the CDR3: TGTGCCAGCAGCCAAGATGTTGGACAGTCTGTCTCCTATAATTCACCCCTCCACTTT. Protein: CASSQDVGQSVSYNSPLHF.

This clonotype was recorded a few times. This chain uses TRBV7-2 with TRBJ2-3, with a weak D call TRBD2 (5 bases). The germline CDR1 and CDR2 sequences are SGHTA and FQGNSA. V dropped 3 bases and J dropped 2 bases, with 12 bases sitting between them. This CDR3 region has 15 residues. DNA of the CDR3: TGTGCCAGCAGCTTTCCGACGGGAAACACAGATACGCAGTATTTT. It is translated as CASSFPTGNTDTQYF.